The 31 T cell receptor beta chains below all came from one sample that was sequenced in a study of OX40 agonist ivuxolimab in advanced cancers. Produced via immunoSEQ multiplex PCR; TCRdb's table is partial and in-frame only. This sample yields roughly 120,000 clones, of which just under 95% are seen a single time; 0.65% to 0.9% belongs to the top ten. The sequencing here drew on CD4+ or CD8+ T cells sorted from blood, taken in a trial of the OX40 agonist ivuxolimab. Source of these receptors: an adult with an advanced solid tumor such as melanoma, head and neck, liver or kidney cancer.

The V gene is TRBV7-9, the J gene TRBJ2-7; possible D gene TRBD1, 6 bases. Trimming removed 0 bases from V and 12 bases from J, with 21 bases in between. The CDR3 has 15 residues. Germline loops: CDR1 SEHNR, CDR2 FQNEAQ (reference sequence). The CDR3 sequence is CASSLARQEVPRLYF. CDR3 coding DNA: TGTGCCAGCAGCTTAGCCAGACAGGAGGTCCCACGGCTGTACTTC.

This clone appeared once. The V and J genes are TRBV28 and TRBJ2-1; D may be TRBD1 (6 bases). Trimming left V 4 bases short and J 4 bases short, with 14 bases between. Germline V gene lookup returns CDR1 MDHEN and CDR2 SYDVKM. This CDR3 has 15 amino acids. CDR3 sequence reads: CASSSSGTPYNEQFF. CDR3 sequence (DNA): TGTGCCAGCAGTTCGTCCGGGACACCTTACAATGAGCAGTTCTTC.

This chain connects TRBV6-5 to TRBJ2-4; D might be TRBD2 (5 bases). Germline lookup yields CDR1 MNHEY and CDR2 SVGAGI. The CDR3 is 13 amino acids. Trimming took 2 bases from V and 8 from J, leaving 10 bases between them. The DNA of the CDR3 is TGTGCCAGCAGTTACCTCAAGGGAGACATTCAGTACTTC. Translation gives CASSYLKGDIQYF.

This clone was detected only once. J is TRBJ2-7 and V is TRBV11-2; D gene uncertain. V lost 1 base, J lost 4 bases, and 8 bases lay in between. CDR3 size: 13 residues. Germline V gene data show CDR1 as SGHAT and CDR2 as FQNNGV. In DNA, the CDR3 is TGTGCCAGCAGCTTAGGTGTGCAGTACGAGCAGTACTTC. Translation: CASSLGVQYEQYF.

This chain connects TRBV10-3 to TRBJ2-6; 7 nucleotides line up with TRBD1. CDR3 length: 15 amino acids. CDR1 ENHRY and CDR2 SYGVKD come from the germline V gene. Trimming removed 7 bases from V and 2 bases from J; junction bases left unmatched: 5. CDR3 in amino acids: CAITNDRAGANVLTF. The DNA of the CDR3 is TGTGCCATCACAAACGACAGGGCTGGGGCCAACGTCCTGACTTTC.

V and J are TRBV9 and TRBJ2-6, with no clear D. This CDR3 is built from 15 residues. The ends were cut back, 4 bases at V and 0 bases at J, with 8 bases in the middle. CDR1 and CDR2 (germline): SGDLS, YYNGEE. In nucleotides, the CDR3 is TGTGCCAGCAGCTTGGACCTCTCTGGGGCCAACGTCCTGACTTTC. Amino acid sequence: CASSLDLSGANVLTF.

The chain employs TRBV6-5 and TRBJ2-7, with 10 positions matching TRBD1. J was trimmed by 3 bases and V by 6 bases; bases with no gene match: 2. Germline values: CDR1 MNHEY, CDR2 SVGAGI. The CDR3 covers 13 residues. CDR3 sequence reads: CASSRDRGYEQYF. The CDR3 nucleotides are TGTGCCAGCAGCCGGGACAGGGGCTACGAGCAGTACTTC.

The chain couples TRBV27 to TRBJ2-1; D call uncertain. CDR1 is MNHEY, CDR2 SMNVEV, per germline (reference sequence). CDR3 size: 13 residues. The germline V and J ends were trimmed by 1 base and 7 bases, with 8 bases remaining between them. This CDR3 is CASSLLSRNEQFF. The CDR3 DNA is TGTGCCAGCAGTTTATTGTCTCGGAATGAGCAGTTCTTC.

This chain joins TRBV18 and TRBJ2-5, with 10 bases aligning to TRBD1. The CDR3 is made up of 15 amino acids. Germline-derived CDR1 and CDR2 are KGHSH and LQKENI. V lost 4 bases, J lost 3 bases, and 5 bases stayed unmatched. CDR3 region: CASSLQTGGEETQYF. CDR3 in DNA: TGTGCCAGCTCACTACAGACAGGGGGCGAAGAGACCCAGTACTTC. The entire variable domain, with the rest obtained from reference TRBV18 and TRBJ2-5, is as follows: NAGVMQNPRHLVRRRGQEARLRCSPMKGHSHVYWYRQLPEEGLKFMVYLQKENIIDESGMPKERFSAEFPKEGPSILRIQQVVRGDSAAYFCASSLQTGGEETQYFGPGTRLLVL.

This clone was observed a few times. This chain connects TRBV6-5 to TRBJ2-7, with D possibly matching TRBD2 (5 bases). This CDR3 spans 15 amino acids. Germline values: CDR1 MNHEY, CDR2 SVGAGI. The germline V and J ends were trimmed by 2 bases and 0 bases, with 11 bases remaining between them. CDR3 bases: TGTGCCAGCAGTTACCGGGGAGACGGCTCCTACGAGCAGTACTTC. Translated, it gives CASSYRGDGSYEQYF.

This clone was seen just once. V and J are TRBV6-5 and TRBJ2-3, with a possible D match to TRBD2 (5 bases). The CDR3 is 15 residues long. The germline V gene encodes CDR1 MNHEY and CDR2 SVGAGI. The V end was cut by 2 bases, the J end by 1 base, with 10 bases between. CDR3: CASSYLGGGTDTQYF. CDR3 bases: TGTGCCAGCAGTTACCTCGGAGGTGGCACAGATACGCAGTATTTT.

This chain joins TRBV5-6 and TRBJ1-1; D may be TRBD1 (6 bases). The CDR3 runs to 14 residues. Germline CDR1 and CDR2: SGHDT and YYEEEE. The V end was cut by 1 base, the J end by 8 bases, with 15 bases between. CDR3 DNA: TGTGCCAGCAGCTTGAGGGGGGTAGGACAGGAAGCTTTCTTT. It encodes CASSLRGVGQEAFF.

The gene calls are TRBV6-4 and TRBJ2-1; D is possibly TRBD1 (6 bases). CDR3 length: 17 amino acids. Germline V CDR1 and CDR2: MRHNA, SNTAGT. V lost 3 bases and J lost 7, with 22 bases in between. CDR3 residues: CASSEGIRGVGTNEQFF. The CDR3 bases are TGTGCCAGCAGTGAAGGAATCAGGGGAGTTGGCACGAATGAGCAGTTCTTC.

The genes are TRBV28 and TRBJ2-5; D unclear. The length of the CDR3 is 12 residues. Germline V gives CDR1 MDHEN, CDR2 SYDVKM. Trimming pared 8 bases from V and 1 base from J, leaving 8 bases between. The CDR3 loop is CASSNGQETQYF. The DNA of the CDR3 is TGTGCCAGCTCGAACGGCCAAGAGACCCAGTACTTC.

The gene calls are TRBV4-1 and TRBJ1-4; TRBD1 is a possible D gene (6 bases). V was trimmed by 3 bases and J by 6 bases, leaving 14 bases between them. Germline CDR1 MGHRA, CDR2 YSYEKL. The CDR3 spans 15 residues. CDR3 coding DNA: TGCGCCAGCAGCCATCCCGAAAGGACAGATGAAAAACTGTTTTTT. It yields the protein CASSHPERTDEKLFF.

The J gene is TRBJ2-2, the V gene TRBV7-9; D might be TRBD1 or TRBD2, each matching 6 bases. Trimming pared 4 bases from V and 11 bases from J, leaving 17 bases between. The CDR3 is 14 residues long. The germline gives CDR1 SEHNR, CDR2 FQNEAQ (reference sequence). This CDR3 reads CASSWGSGGTELFF. In nucleotides, the CDR3 is TGTGCCAGCAGCTGGGGGAGCGGAGGGACAGAGCTGTTTTTT.

A word on this clone: Other DNA sequences from this sample encode an identical CDR3 as well. The chain recombines TRBV9 with TRBJ1-1; no clear D gene. CDR1 is SGDLS, CDR2 YYNGEE, per germline. V lost 4 bases to trimming and J lost 6 bases, with 22 bases between them. The CDR3 runs to 16 residues. The CDR3 sequence: CASSPGLVGLMAEAFF. The CDR3 region has the DNA TGTGCCAGCAGCCCGGGCCTGGTGGGCCTTATGGCTGAAGCTTTCTTT.

The gene calls are TRBV15 and TRBJ2-1, with 7 bases lining up with TRBD2. Germline loops: CDR1 LNHNV, CDR2 YYDKDF (reference sequence). J lost 8 bases, V lost 2 bases, and 15 bases had no gene match. The CDR3 loop spans 17 amino acids. The CDR3 sequence: CATSRPTGDPGRDEQFF. Here the CDR3 DNA reads TGTGCCACCAGCAGACCCACGGGGGACCCAGGGAGGGATGAGCAGTTCTTC.

The rearrangement joins TRBV7-9 to TRBJ2-3; D may be TRBD2 (5 bases). The CDR3 totals 13 residues. Germline CDR1 is SEHNR and CDR2 is FQNEAQ (reference sequence). The V gene lost 5 bases and the J gene lost 6 bases, with 12 bases spanning the gap. The CDR3, as DNA: TGTGCCAGCAGCCCCGGGGTAGGGGATACGCAGTATTTT. This translates into CASSPGVGDTQYF.

The chain combines TRBV28 with TRBJ2-7; the match to TRBD1 covers 7 bases. V lost 3 bases to trimming and J lost 6 bases; unmatched junction nucleotides: 2. The CDR3 has 12 amino acids. Germline-derived CDR1 and CDR2 are MDHEN and SYDVKM. The CDR3 reads CASSLRGLEQYF. The CDR3 DNA reads TGTGCCAGCAGTTTGAGGGGGCTCGAGCAGTACTTC. Full variable domain (missing parts from reference TRBV28 and TRBJ2-7): DVKVTQSSRYLVKRTGEKVFLECVQDMDHENMFWYRQDPGLGLRLIYFSYDVKMKEKGDIPEGYSVSREKKERFSLILESASTNQTSMYLCASSLRGLEQYFGPGTRLTVT.

This sequence joins TRBV7-9 and TRBJ1-4, with 10 bases identical to TRBD1. The CDR3 has 17 residues. Per germline, CDR1 SEHNR and CDR2 FQNEAQ (reference sequence). V shed 4 bases and J 8 bases; nucleotides not matched to a gene: 13. The CDR3 is CASSSRQGALREEKLFF. The CDR3 coding sequence is TGTGCCAGCAGCTCCAGACAGGGGGCTCTTCGCGAAGAAAAACTGTTTTTT. The full variable domain, its missing parts supplied by reference TRBV7-9 and TRBJ1-4, is DTGVSQNPRHKITKRGQNVTFRCDPISEHNRLYWYRQTLGQGPEFLTYFQNEAQLEKSRLLSDRFSAERPKGSFSTLEIQRTEQGDSAMYLCASSSRQGALREEKLFFGSGTQLSVL.

V gene TRBV6-1 combines with J gene TRBJ2-7, with 8 bases fitting TRBD2. The germline V gene encodes CDR1 MNHNS and CDR2 SASEGT. This CDR3 has 15 residues. The junction had 6 bases not matched to a gene; V was cut back by 2 bases and J by 3 bases. The CDR3 here is CASSELGGRIYEQYF. The DNA of the CDR3 is TGTGCCAGCAGTGAATTGGGCGGGAGGATCTACGAGCAGTACTTC.

The chain uses TRBV6-1 and TRBJ1-1; D remains unclear. The CDR3 extends over 12 amino acids. Deletions cut 5 bases from V and 3 bases from J, with 7 bases between. Looked up from germline, CDR1 is MNHNS and CDR2 is SASEGT. CDR3 protein: CASSMSHTEAFF. The CDR3 DNA follows: TGTGCCAGCAGTATGTCACACACTGAAGCTTTCTTT.

This clone was picked up one time. The rearrangement joins TRBV6-1 to TRBJ1-1; D is perhaps TRBD1 (6 bases). The CDR3 spans 18 residues. V gave up 2 bases and J gave up 4 bases, with 23 bases separating them. Germline values: CDR1 MNHNS, CDR2 SASEGT. CDR3 in DNA: TGTGCCAGCAGTGAAATAAGAGTAGGGGGTAAAAGGAGCACTGAAGCTTTCTTT. Its protein product is CASSEIRVGGKRSTEAFF.

This clone was detected only once. The chain couples TRBV28 to TRBJ2-5; D call uncertain. CDR3 size: 16 residues. The germline V gene has CDR1 MDHEN and CDR2 SYDVKM. V was shortened by 3 bases and J by 2 bases, with 16 bases between the two germline ends. CDR3 DNA: TGTGCCAGCAGTTTTTTTCCCCAGTCGAGACAAGAGACCCAGTACTTC. It encodes CASSFFPQSRQETQYF.

V gene TRBV7-9 combines with J gene TRBJ1-1; D gene uncertain. Germline CDR1 SEHNR, CDR2 FQNEAQ (reference sequence). V was clipped by 5 bases and J by 2 bases, with 15 bases between them. This CDR3 is 15 amino acids long. The CDR3 nucleotides read TGTGCCAGCAGCAGCCGGCTGGGAGCTAACACTGAAGCTTTCTTT. Translating it yields CASSSRLGANTEAFF.

The V and J genes are TRBV6-5 and TRBJ2-7; 7 bases match TRBD1. The CDR3 has 14 amino acids. Per the germline V gene, CDR1 is MNHEY and CDR2 is SVGAGI. J was trimmed by 11 bases and V by 2 bases; bases with no gene match: 12. CDR3: CASSYTPGQRSEYF. The CDR3 nucleotides read TGTGCCAGCAGTTACACGCCGGGACAGCGTTCGGAGTACTTC.

V gene TRBV30 combines with J gene TRBJ1-6; 8 positions agree with TRBD1. The CDR3 contains 14 residues. Germline V gene data show CDR1 as GTSNPN and CDR2 as SVGIG (reference sequence). With 5 bases clipped from V and 6 bases from J, the junction kept 6 bases outside the gene matches. The CDR3 coding sequence is TGTGCCTGGGTCCCCGGACAGGGTAATTCACCCCTCCACTTT. This gives the protein CAWVPGQGNSPLHF.

This chain joins TRBV9 and TRBJ2-6; no clear D gene. There are 15 residues in the CDR3. Trimming cost V 4 bases and J 0 bases, with 8 bases left between them. Germline assignment: CDR1 SGDLS and CDR2 YYNGEE. The CDR3 DNA sequence: TGTGCCAGCAGCCCTGGGGACTCTGGGGCCAACGTCCTGACTTTC. Amino acid sequence: CASSPGDSGANVLTF.

This sequence joins TRBV27 and TRBJ1-1; tentative D call: TRBD1 (5 bases). Trimming cost V 6 bases and J 0 bases, with 14 bases left between them. The germline gives CDR1 MNHEY, CDR2 SMNVEV (reference sequence). The CDR3 runs 15 residues. CDR3 protein: CASSPPPGLNTEAFF. The CDR3 region has the DNA TGTGCCAGCAGCCCCCCCCCGGGGCTGAACACTGAAGCTTTCTTT.

This chain uses TRBV5-1 with TRBJ2-3; TRBD2 matches at 9 bases. The CDR3 extends over 15 amino acids. CDR1 SGHRS and CDR2 YFSETQ come from the germline V gene. V was clipped by 3 bases and J by 2 bases; unmatched bases: 4. CDR3 protein: CASSSGLADTDTQYF. The CDR3 DNA is TGCGCCAGCAGCTCGGGACTAGCAGACACAGATACGCAGTATTTT.